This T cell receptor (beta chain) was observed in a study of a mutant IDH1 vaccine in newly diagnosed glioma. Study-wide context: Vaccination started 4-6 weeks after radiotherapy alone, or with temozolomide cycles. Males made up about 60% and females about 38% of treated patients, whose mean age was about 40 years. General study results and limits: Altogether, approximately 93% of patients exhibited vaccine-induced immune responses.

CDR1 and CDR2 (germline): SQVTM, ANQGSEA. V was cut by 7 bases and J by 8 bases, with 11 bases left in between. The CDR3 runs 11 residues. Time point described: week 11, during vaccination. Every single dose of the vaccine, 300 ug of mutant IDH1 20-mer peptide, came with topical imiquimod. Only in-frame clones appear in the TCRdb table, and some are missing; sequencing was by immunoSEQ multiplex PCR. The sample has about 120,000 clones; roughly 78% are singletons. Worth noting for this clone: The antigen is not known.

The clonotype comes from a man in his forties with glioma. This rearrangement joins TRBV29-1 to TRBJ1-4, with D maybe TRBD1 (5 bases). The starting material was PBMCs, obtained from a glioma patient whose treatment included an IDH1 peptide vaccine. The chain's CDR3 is CSARDVEKLFF. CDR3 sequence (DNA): TGCAGCGCACGGGACGTCGAAAAACTGTTTTTT.